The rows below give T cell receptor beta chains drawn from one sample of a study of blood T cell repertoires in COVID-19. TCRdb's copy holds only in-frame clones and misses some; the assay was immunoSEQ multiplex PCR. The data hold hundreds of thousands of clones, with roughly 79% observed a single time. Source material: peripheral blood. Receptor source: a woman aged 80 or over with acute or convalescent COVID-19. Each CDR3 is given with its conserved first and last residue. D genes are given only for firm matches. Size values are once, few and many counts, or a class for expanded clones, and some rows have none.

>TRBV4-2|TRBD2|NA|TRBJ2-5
CASSQVAGVGETQYF
TGTGCCAGCAGCCAAGTGGCGGGAGTTGGGGAGACCCAGTACTTC
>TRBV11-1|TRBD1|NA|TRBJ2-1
CASSLIRQGAYNEQFF
TGTGCCAGCAGCTTAATCCGACAGGGCGCCTACAATGAGCAGTTCTTC
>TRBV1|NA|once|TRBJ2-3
CTSRGSADTQYF
TGCACCAGCCGAGGATCCGCAGATACGCAGTATTTT
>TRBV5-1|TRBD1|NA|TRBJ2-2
CASSIDRGLGELFF
TGCGCCAGCAGCATCGACAGGGGGCTTGGGGAGCTGTTTTTT
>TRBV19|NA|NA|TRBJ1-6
CASNDGTRAPPLHF
TGTGCCAGTAACGACGGGACTCGGGCGCCACCCCTCCACTTT
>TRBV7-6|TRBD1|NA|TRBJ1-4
CASSGYRGHTEKLFF
TGTGCCAGCAGCGGCTACAGGGGGCACACTGAAAAACTGTTTTTT
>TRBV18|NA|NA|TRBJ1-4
CASSRQAQTTNEKLFF
TGTGCCAGCTCACGGCAGGCCCAAACAACTAATGAAAAACTGTTTTTT
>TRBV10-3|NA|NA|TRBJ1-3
CAISDRSTSGNTIYF
TGTGCCATCAGCGACAGGTCGACCTCTGGAAACACCATATATTTT
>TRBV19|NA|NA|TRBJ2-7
CASSTQLALTYEQYF
TGTGCCAGTAGTACACAACTAGCACTTACCTACGAGCAGTACTTC
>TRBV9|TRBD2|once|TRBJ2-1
CASSVGTSSHEQFF
TGTGCCAGCAGCGTAGGGACTAGCTCGCATGAGCAGTTCTTC
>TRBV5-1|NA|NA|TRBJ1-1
CASSAQGGVTEAFF
TGCGCCAGCAGCGCTCAGGGTGGGGTCACTGAAGCTTTCTTT
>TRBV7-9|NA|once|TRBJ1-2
CASSGSNWVRDYGYTF
TGTGCCAGCAGCGGTTCTAATTGGGTCCGGGACTATGGCTACACCTTC
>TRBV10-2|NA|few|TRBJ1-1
CASIDRGNTEAFF
TGCGCCAGCATTGACCGGGGGAACACTGAAGCTTTCTTT
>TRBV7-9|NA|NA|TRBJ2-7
CASSLATREQYF
TGTGCCAGCAGCTTAGCTACTAGGGAGCAGTACTTC
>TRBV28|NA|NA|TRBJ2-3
CASSLFVSGRTDTQYF
TGTGCCAGCAGTTTATTCGTAAGCGGACGCACAGATACGCAGTATTTT
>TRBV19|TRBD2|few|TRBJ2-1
CASSEIGLAGAGLEQFF
TGTGCCAGTAGCGAAATAGGACTAGCGGGGGCCGGGTTGGAGCAGTTCTTC
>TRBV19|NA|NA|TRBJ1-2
CASSTSLLGGYTF
TGTGCCAGTAGTACCTCCCTTCTAGGTGGCTACACCTTC
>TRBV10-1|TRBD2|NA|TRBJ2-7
CASSGLAGGTPYEQYF
TGCGCCAGCAGTGGACTAGCGGGAGGTACCCCCTACGAGCAGTACTTC
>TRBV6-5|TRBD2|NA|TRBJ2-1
CASSFRTSGGYNEQFF
TGTGCCAGCAGTTTCAGGACTAGCGGGGGTTACAATGAGCAGTTCTTC
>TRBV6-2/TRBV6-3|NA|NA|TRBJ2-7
CASSPLSLGSTSYEQYF
TGTGCCAGCAGTCCCCTCTCGCTAGGATCTACCTCCTACGAGCAGTACTTC